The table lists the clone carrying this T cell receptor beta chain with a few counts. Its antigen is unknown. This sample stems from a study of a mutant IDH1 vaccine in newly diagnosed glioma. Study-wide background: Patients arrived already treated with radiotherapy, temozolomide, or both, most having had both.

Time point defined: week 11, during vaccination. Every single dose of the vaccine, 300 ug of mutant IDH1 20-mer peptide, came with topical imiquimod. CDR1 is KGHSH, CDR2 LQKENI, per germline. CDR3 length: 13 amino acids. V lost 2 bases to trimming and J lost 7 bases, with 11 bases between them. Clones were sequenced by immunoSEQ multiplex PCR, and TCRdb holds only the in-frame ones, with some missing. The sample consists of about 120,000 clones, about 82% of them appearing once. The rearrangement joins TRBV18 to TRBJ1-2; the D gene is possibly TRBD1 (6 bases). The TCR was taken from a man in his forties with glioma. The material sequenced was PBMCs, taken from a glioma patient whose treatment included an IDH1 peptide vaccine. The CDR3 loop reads CASSPDRSSGYTF. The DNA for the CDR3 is TGTGCCAGCTCACCAGACAGGTCCTCTGGCTACACCTTC.